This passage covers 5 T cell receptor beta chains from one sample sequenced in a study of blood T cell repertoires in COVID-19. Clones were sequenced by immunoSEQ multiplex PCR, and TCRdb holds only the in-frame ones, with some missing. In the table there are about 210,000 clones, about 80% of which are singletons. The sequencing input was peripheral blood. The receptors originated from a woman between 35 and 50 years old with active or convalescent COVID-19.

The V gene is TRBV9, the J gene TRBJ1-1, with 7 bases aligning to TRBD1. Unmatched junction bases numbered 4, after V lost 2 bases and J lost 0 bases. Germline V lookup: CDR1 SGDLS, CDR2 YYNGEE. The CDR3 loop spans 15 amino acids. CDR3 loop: CASSVQQGLNTEAFF. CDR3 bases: TGTGCCAGCAGCGTTCAACAGGGGTTGAACACTGAAGCTTTCTTT.

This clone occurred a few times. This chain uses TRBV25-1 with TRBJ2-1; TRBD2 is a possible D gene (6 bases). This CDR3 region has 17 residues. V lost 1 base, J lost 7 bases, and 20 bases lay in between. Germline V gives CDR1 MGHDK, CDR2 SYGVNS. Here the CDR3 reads CASSESQGLLRGNEQFF. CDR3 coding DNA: TGTGCCAGCAGTGAATCCCAGGGACTCCTTAGGGGAAATGAGCAGTTCTTC.

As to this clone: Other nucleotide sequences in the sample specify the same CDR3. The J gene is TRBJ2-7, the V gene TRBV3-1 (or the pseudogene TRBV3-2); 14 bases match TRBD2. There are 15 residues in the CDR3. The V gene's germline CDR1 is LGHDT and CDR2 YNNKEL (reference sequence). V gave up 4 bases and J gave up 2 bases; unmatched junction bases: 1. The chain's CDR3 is CASSRTSGGTYEQYF. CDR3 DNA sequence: TGTGCCAGCAGCCGGACTAGCGGGGGGACCTACGAGCAGTACTTC.

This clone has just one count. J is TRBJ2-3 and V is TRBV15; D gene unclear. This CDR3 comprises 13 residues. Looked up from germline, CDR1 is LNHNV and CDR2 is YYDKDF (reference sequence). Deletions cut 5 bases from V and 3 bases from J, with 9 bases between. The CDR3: CATSPGRTDTQYF. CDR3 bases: TGTGCCACCAGCCCGGGTCGAACAGATACGCAGTATTTT. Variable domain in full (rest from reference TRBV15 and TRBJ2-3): DAMVIQNPRYQVTQFGKPVTLSCSQTLNHNVMYWYQQKSSQAPKLLFHYYDKDFNNEADTPDNFQSRRPNTSFCFLDIRSPGLGDTAMYLCATSPGRTDTQYFGPGTRLTVL.

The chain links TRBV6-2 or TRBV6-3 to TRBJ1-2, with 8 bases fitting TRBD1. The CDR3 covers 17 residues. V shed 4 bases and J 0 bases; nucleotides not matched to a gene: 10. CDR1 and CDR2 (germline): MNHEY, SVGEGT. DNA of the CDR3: TGTGCCAGCAGTTCCCGGGACAGGCGCTTAGCTAACTATGGCTACACCTTC. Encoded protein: CASSSRDRRLANYGYTF.